Below, one T cell receptor beta chain is given with its context. This clone has just a few counts. No cognate antigen has been identified for it. It has no much larger one-base neighbor in the sample; base qualities were not kept. Enrolling through a virtual design, the prospective study's participants ranged in age from roughly 18 to 95 years and lived across roughly 23 United States geographic areas. In the prospective study, participants were assigned to cohorts based on the clinical history participants reported in a screening survey and a study questionnaire. Each participant in the prospective study had whole blood, serum and a nasopharyngeal or oropharyngeal swab collected by mobile phlebotomists. Participants in the prospective study had the option to provide additional blood draws and questionnaires over a roughly 2-month period. Before DNA extraction, prospective study blood samples were shipped either frozen or at room temperature.

These data belong to a study of blood T cell repertoires in COVID-19 (dated by TCRdb to 2020 to 2021). Some background on the complete study: Samples from collaborators originated in the United States, Italy and Spain and spanned both the acute and convalescent phases of COVID-19. The prospective study material was composed of cDNA or gDNA derived from T cells, B-cell-depleted T cells, or PBMCs. The repertoires were released in a freely available public database meant as a resource for research on the immune response to SARS-CoV-2. Subjects who had been exposed to COVID-19, were actively infected with it, or had recovered from it provided the deeply sampled blood TCRbeta repertoires that made up the dataset. Nearly every sample came with metadata listing a de-identified subject ID, COVID-19 status, age in years and sex. Samples came from the ongoing ImmuneRACE study (first 160 participants) plus 1,254 subjects from 6 global collaborators. Where HLA class I and class II types were available, the types were taken from metadata supplied by the sample provider, not from assay-based typing.

TCRbeta CDR3 regions were amplified from genomic DNA by means of the immunoSEQ Assay, a bias-controlled multiplex PCR. Per the authors' processing: Nucleated cell counts per sample were estimated from amplification of reference gene primers within the assay. To quantify the absolute abundance of each unique TCRbeta CDR3 rearrangement, sequence reads were collapsed and filtered. For each sample, productive Simpson clonality was calculated as the square root of Simpson's diversity index across productive rearrangements. TCRdb mirrors the immuneACCESS table, restricted to in-frame sequences. Some clones are absent from its copies; in checked studies, under half trace to an unresolved V gene, and the reason for the others is unknown. That table gives V, J and clone size, and the DNA gave D and trimming. The sample has roughly 200,000 clones on record, about 80% of them singletons. More than 4.5% of the sample is held by the ten biggest clonotypes.

The CDR3 numbers 12 residues from cysteine through phenylalanine. Only the CDR3 region is kept as DNA, spanning 36 bases read in frame from base 1. The V end loses 6 bases and the J end loses 4 bases, and a stretch of 7 bases separates them. The germline V gene (reference sequence) supplies CDR1 SEHNR and CDR2 FQNEAQ. Paper-wide results and their limitations: The amount of clinical and demographic metadata varied by source and participant and was provided uncurated.

Material: PBMCs or T cells enriched from blood (not recorded which). This receptor was identified in a woman in her sixties with acute COVID-19. This receptor chain uses TRBV7-9 and TRBJ1-3, with no reliable assignment of the D segment. In nucleotides, the sequence is TGTGCCAGCAGTACACAGGGAAACACCATATATTTT. Its protein reads: CASSTQGNTIYF.